This T cell receptor (beta chain) comes out of a study of cytotoxic CD8 clonotypes in ibrutinib-treated CLL. Background on the study: Responses: some 25 partial, 2 complete; after median around 70 months, about 15 stayed remitted, roughly 12 progressed. Mean yields were approximately 260,000 productive templates and around 98,000 productive rearrangements per sample. General study results and limits: Sampling of sustained-remission and progressing patients occurred at differing times.

Regarding this clone: Its antigen is as yet unknown.

This CDR3 region has 18 residues. With 4 bases clipped from V and 1 base from J, the junction kept 12 bases outside the gene matches. Per the germline V gene, CDR1 is SGDLS and CDR2 is YYNGEE. Generated by immunoSEQ multiplex PCR, the TCRdb table keeps only in-frame clones and is missing some. The top ten clones hold about 3% of a sample with approximately 170,000 clones, roughly 90% of them seen once. The chain recombines TRBV9 with TRBJ2-1; 9 nucleotides align to TRBD2. The sample here was PBMCs, taken at disease progression, from a patient treated with ibrutinib. This receptor was taken from a human donor with chronic lymphocytic leukemia. Here the CDR3 reads CASSLNSGSFRSYNEQFF. In DNA, the CDR3 is TGTGCCAGCAGCTTGAATAGCGGGAGTTTTCGGTCCTACAATGAGCAGTTCTTC. The variable domain in full, completed from reference TRBV9 and TRBJ2-1, reads DSGVTQTPKHLITATGQRVTLRCSPRSGDLSVYWYQQSLDQGLQFLIQYYNGEERAKGNILERFSAQQFPDLHSELNLSSLELGDSALYFCASSLNSGSFRSYNEQFFGPGTRLTVL.